The entry below gives a single T cell receptor (beta chain) sequence along with its context. This clonotype has just a few counts. Its binding antigen is unknown. Nothing much larger sits one base from this clone, and base qualities are not available. Its CDR3 holds 15 amino acids, cysteine through phenylalanine. The only DNA kept is the CDR3, 45 bases in frame from the first base. V drops 8 bases and J drops 8 bases, leaving 22 bases in between. The germline V gene (reference sequence) yields DFQATT for CDR1 and SNEGSKA for CDR2. The sample originates from a study of early T cells in non-severe SARS-CoV-2 infection (TCRdb year 2021). Turning to the overall study: Because TCR sequencing relied on bulk RNA taken from unsorted whole blood, pairing of alpha and beta chains was not possible.

A case-control design nested within a healthcare worker cohort in London, UK, was used, with weekly nasopharyngeal swab PCR tests and blood sampling performed. Healthcare workers were recruited between 23 and 31 March 2020, during the week of the UK lockdown, and were followed weekly for up to about 15 weeks. General study outcomes and caveats: VDJdb matching was skewed toward anti-spike CD8 responses and likely underestimated virus-specific expansions by missing private and CD4 specificities.

Library method: 5' RACE. The instrument was a NextSeq 500. The TCR library protocol attached unique molecular identifiers to individual cDNA molecules to correct for sequencing error and PCR bias. Both TCR alpha and beta chains were sequenced, and tight co-correlation was observed between alpha and beta sequence abundances in each sample. The source study handled its data this way. Decombinator V4 was used to perform V gene, J gene and CDR3 annotation of TCR sequences. Expanded TCRs were defined as changing significantly between any two time points under a Poisson model with p below 0.0001. TCR abundances were normalised to the total number of TCRs sequenced per sample and were expressed as counts per million. TRAV1-2 paired with TRAJ12, TRAJ20 or TRAJ33 defined MAIT TCRs, while TRAV10 paired with TRAJ18 defined iNKT TCRs. VDJdb, accessed 1 November 2021, was searched for CMV, EBV and SARS-CoV-2 annotated TCRs, excluding TCRs annotated for multiple antigens. TCRdb applied fastp at Q25 and MiXCR to the public reads, then kept only in-frame beta chains. Here each entry gathers all rows of one CDR3 protein and keeps the most common genes and DNA. TCRdb's processing, not the study's, gives the V and J calls here. The sample includes about 69,000 distinct CDR3 sequences, with roughly 10% observed a single time. Under 7% of the sample is held by the ten biggest clonotypes.

This sequence originates from an adult who was a healthcare worker with PCR-confirmed SARS-CoV-2 infection or an uninfected control (not recorded which). The chain joins TRBV20-1 to TRBJ1-6; TRBD1 might be the D gene, on 6 matching bases. The sample taken for sequencing was whole blood. Here is the DNA: TGCAGTTCAAGACAGGCTCTTGATGGTGATTCACCCCTCCACTTT. Its amino acids are CSSRQALDGDSPLHF.